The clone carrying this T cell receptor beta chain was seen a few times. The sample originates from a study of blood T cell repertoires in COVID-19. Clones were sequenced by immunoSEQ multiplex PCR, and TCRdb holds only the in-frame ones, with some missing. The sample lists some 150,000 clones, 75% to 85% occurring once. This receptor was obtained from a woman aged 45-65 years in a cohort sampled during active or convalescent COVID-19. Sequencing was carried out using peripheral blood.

CDR3 sequence: CASAYDGYQPQHF. The CDR3 coding sequence is TGTGCCAGCGCGTACGACGGGTATCAGCCCCAGCATTTT. The chain employs TRBV6-5 and TRBJ1-5; D is undetermined. The CDR3 totals 13 residues. Germline lookup yields CDR1 MNHEY and CDR2 SVGAGI. The ends were cut back, 8 bases at V and 5 bases at J, with 13 bases in the middle.